This passage covers 18 T cell receptor beta chains from one sample sequenced in a study of T-cell memory formation after mild COVID-19. One entry per CDR3 protein results from TCRdb running MiXCR on the 5' RACE reads. The sample includes roughly 400,000 distinct CDR3 sequences, approximately 25% seen only once; the top ten take around 8.8%. The sample taken for sequencing was PBMCs or a T cell subset sorted from them (not recorded which). The receptors come from an adult woman who had mild COVID-19 (a few samples of this study predate the infection). Cell type and time point are not known.

V and J are TRBV20-1 and TRBJ2-1; D is possibly TRBD2 (6 bases). Between the trimmed V and J ends, which lost 2 bases and 7 bases, there was a span of 9 bases. CDR3 length: 12 amino acids. CDR1 is DFQATT, CDR2 SNEGSKA, per germline (reference sequence). CDR3 DNA sequence: TGCAGTGCTAGAAGACGGGGGAATGAGCAGTTCTTC. Translated: CSARRRGNEQFF.

In its sample, this clonotype was seen a few times. This chain uses TRBV20-1 with TRBJ2-5; the match to TRBD2 covers 8 bases. This CDR3 spans 12 amino acids. Germline V gene data show CDR1 as DFQATT and CDR2 as SNEGSKA (reference sequence). V shed 1 base, J shed 5 bases, and the junction held 0 bases outside the gene matches. The CDR3 DNA sequence: TGCAGTGCTAGAGCTAGCGGGGAGACCCAGTACTTC. As protein: CSARASGETQYF.

This clonotype has just a few counts. This chain connects TRBV11-2 to TRBJ2-5; 10 nucleotides match TRBD2. The CDR3 is made up of 18 amino acids. V shed 2 bases, J shed 1 base, and the junction held 10 bases outside the gene matches. Looked up from germline, CDR1 is SGHAT and CDR2 is FQNNGV. In DNA form, the CDR3 reads TGTGCCAGCAGCTTATCGGTTTCTAGCGGGAGAATCCAAGAGACCCAGTACTTC. It encodes CASSLSVSSGRIQETQYF.

The chain couples TRBV5-1 to TRBJ2-3; D may be TRBD2 (5 bases). Germline lookup yields CDR1 SGHRS and CDR2 YFSETQ. The CDR3 is made up of 15 amino acids. V was cut by 0 bases and J by 1 base, with 9 bases left in between. The CDR3 here is CASSLERGRTDTQYF. Here the CDR3 DNA reads TGCGCCAGCAGCTTGGAACGGGGTCGCACAGATACGCAGTATTTT.

A few counts support this clonotype. V is TRBV12-3 or TRBV12-4 and J is TRBJ1-1; D gene ambiguous. CDR3 length: 15 residues. V lost 2 bases, J lost 3 bases, and 13 bases lay in between. CDR3: CASSLKDPADTEAFF. The CDR3 DNA is TGTGCCAGCAGTTTAAAGGATCCCGCGGACACTGAAGCTTTCTTT.

This clonotype was seen more than once but under ten times. CDR3 sequence: CASSAAPGQGYEQYF. The CDR3 DNA reads as TGCGCCAGCAGCGCGGCTCCGGGACAGGGCTACGAGCAGTACTTC. The chain recombines TRBV5-1 with TRBJ2-7, with 9 bases lining up with TRBD1. Germline V gene sequence: CDR1 SGHRS, CDR2 YFSETQ. The ends lost 4 bases at V and 3 bases at J; junction bases unmatched: 8. The CDR3 covers 15 residues.

The V call is TRBV12-5, the J call TRBJ2-7; a weak D match, TRBD2 (6 bases). CDR3 length equals 15 residues. CDR1 LGHNT and CDR2 FRNRAP come from the germline V gene. V gave up 6 bases and J gave up 4 bases, with 19 bases separating them. CDR3 residues: CASGRPRGKGYEQYF. In DNA, the CDR3 is TGTGCTAGTGGCCGCCCGCGGGGAAAGGGGTACGAGCAGTACTTC.

This rearrangement joins TRBV14 to TRBJ2-3; D is ambiguous. The germline gives CDR1 SGHDN, CDR2 FVKESK. CDR3 length: 15 residues. Between the trimmed V and J ends, which lost 0 bases and 6 bases, there was a span of 13 bases. In nucleotides, the CDR3 is TGTGCCAGCAGCCAAGAACATTTATGGGGTGATACGCAGTATTTT. It is translated as CASSQEHLWGDTQYF.

This clonotype has a handful of counts. This sequence joins TRBV10-3 and TRBJ2-1; D is perhaps TRBD2 (5 bases). Trimming cost V 4 bases and J 0 bases, with 13 bases left between them. This CDR3 spans 16 amino acids. Germline assignment: CDR1 ENHRY and CDR2 SYGVKD. CDR3 sequence (DNA): TGTGCCATCAGTGCAGGCGGGCCAAGCTCCTACAATGAGCAGTTCTTC. Translated: CAISAGGPSSYNEQFF.

The V gene is TRBV29-1, the J gene TRBJ2-7; 7 nucleotides align to TRBD1. Looked up from germline, CDR1 is SQVTM and CDR2 is ANQGSEA. The CDR3 runs to 14 residues. J was trimmed by 0 bases and V by 4 bases; bases with no gene match: 6. The CDR3, as DNA: TGCAGCGTTGTAACGGACAGGATCTCCTACGAGCAGTACTTC. Protein: CSVVTDRISYEQYF.

J is TRBJ2-1 and V is TRBV6-5; TRBD2 agrees at 7 bases. This CDR3 has 13 residues. Germline loops: CDR1 MNHEY, CDR2 SVGAGI. J gave up 5 bases and V 7 bases, and 5 bases lay outside the gene matches. The CDR3 DNA sequence: TGTGCCAGCACCGAAAGCGGGGACAATGAGCAGTTCTTC. As protein: CASTESGDNEQFF.

The chain is built from TRBV28 and TRBJ2-7; D is perhaps TRBD2 (6 bases). The CDR3 is 15 residues long. In germline, CDR1 is MDHEN, CDR2 SYDVKM. Trimming removed 6 bases at V and 0 bases at J, with 15 bases between. CDR3 region: CASSWSRGLSYEQYF. The CDR3 DNA reads as TGTGCCAGCAGCTGGAGCCGGGGACTCTCCTACGAGCAGTACTTC. The entire variable domain, with the rest obtained from reference TRBV28 and TRBJ2-7, is as follows: DVKVTQSSRYLVKRTGEKVFLECVQDMDHENMFWYRQDPGLGLRLIYFSYDVKMKEKGDIPEGYSVSREKKERFSLILESASTNQTSMYLCASSWSRGLSYEQYFGPGTRLTVT.

The chain employs TRBV12-3 or TRBV12-4 and TRBJ2-2; D not certain. V lost 6 bases and J 6 bases, leaving 11 bases between the germline ends. The CDR3 sequence is 13 residues long. The CDR3 DNA is TGTGCCAGCAGCCAGACGGTCCCCGGGGAGCTGTTTTTT. Protein sequence: CASSQTVPGELFF.

This clonotype was recorded a few times. The genes are TRBV12-3 or TRBV12-4 and TRBJ2-4; D possibly corresponds to TRBD1 (6 bases). Trimming shortened V by 5 bases and J by 6 bases, and 11 bases separated the two germline ends. This CDR3 region has 13 residues. In nucleotides, the CDR3 is TGTGCCAGCAGTCTAACAGGGACAAACATTCAGTACTTC. This sequence encodes CASSLTGTNIQYF.

This clonotype has just a few counts. J is TRBJ2-1 and V is TRBV12-3 or TRBV12-4, with 16 bases aligning to TRBD2. The length of the CDR3 is 19 residues. Trimming removed 3 bases from V and 6 bases from J; junction bases left unmatched: 11. The CDR3 reads CASSFSPGTSGRVGNEQFF. As DNA, the CDR3 is TGTGCCAGCAGTTTTTCGCCTGGGACTAGCGGGAGGGTGGGCAATGAGCAGTTCTTC.

This clonotype was seen a few times. V usage is TRBV4-2 and J usage is TRBJ1-2; TRBD1 agrees at 8 bases. This CDR3 region has 15 residues. Losses at the gene ends were 0 bases for V and 3 bases for J; bases not matched to a gene: 3. Per the germline V gene, CDR1 is LGHNA and CDR2 is YNFKEQ. This CDR3 is CASSQEAGGHYGYTF. As DNA, the CDR3 is TGTGCCAGCAGCCAAGAGGCAGGGGGCCACTATGGCTACACCTTC.

This clonotype was picked up a small number of times. The chain recombines TRBV29-1 with TRBJ1-1; 7 bases agree with TRBD1. Per germline, CDR1 SQVTM and CDR2 ANQGSEA. Unmatched junction bases numbered 5, after V lost 7 bases and J lost 0 bases. The CDR3 sequence is 13 residues long. The CDR3 spells CSAGDRLNTEAFF. The CDR3 DNA reads as TGCAGCGCGGGGGACAGATTGAACACTGAAGCTTTCTTT.

V and J are TRBV7-9 and TRBJ1-2; D unclear. The V end lost 3 bases, the J end lost 8 bases, and 13 bases lay between the germline ends. Germline-derived CDR1 and CDR2 are SEHNR and FQNEAQ (reference sequence). CDR3 length: 13 amino acids. CDR3 protein: CASSFTGVQGYTF. CDR3 nucleotide sequence: TGTGCCAGCAGCTTTACGGGAGTTCAGGGCTACACCTTC.